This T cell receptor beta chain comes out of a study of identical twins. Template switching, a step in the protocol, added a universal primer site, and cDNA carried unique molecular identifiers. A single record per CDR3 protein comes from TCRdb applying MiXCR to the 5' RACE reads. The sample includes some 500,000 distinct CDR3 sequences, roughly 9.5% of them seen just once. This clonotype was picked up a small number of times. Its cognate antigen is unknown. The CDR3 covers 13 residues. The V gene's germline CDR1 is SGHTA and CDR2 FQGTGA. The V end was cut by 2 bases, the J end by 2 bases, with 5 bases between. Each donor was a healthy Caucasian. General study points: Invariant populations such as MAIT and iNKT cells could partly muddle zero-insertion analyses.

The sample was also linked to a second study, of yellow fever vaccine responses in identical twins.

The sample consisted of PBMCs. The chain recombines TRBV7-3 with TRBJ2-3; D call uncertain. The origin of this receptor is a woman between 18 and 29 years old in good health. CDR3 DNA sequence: TGTGCCAGCAGCTTATACAACACAGATACGCAGTATTTT. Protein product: CASSLYNTDTQYF.